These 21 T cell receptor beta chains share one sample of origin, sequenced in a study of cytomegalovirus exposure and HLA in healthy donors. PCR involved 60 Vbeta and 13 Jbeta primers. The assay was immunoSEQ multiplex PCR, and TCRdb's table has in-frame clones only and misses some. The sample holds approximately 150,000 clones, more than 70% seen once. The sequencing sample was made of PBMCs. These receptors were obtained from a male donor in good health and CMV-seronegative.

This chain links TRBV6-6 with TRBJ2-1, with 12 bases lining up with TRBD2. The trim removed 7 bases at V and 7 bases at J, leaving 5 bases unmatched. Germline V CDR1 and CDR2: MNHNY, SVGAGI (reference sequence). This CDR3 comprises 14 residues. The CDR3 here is CASTPGTSGNEQFF. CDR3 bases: TGTGCCAGCACCCCCGGGACTAGCGGGAATGAGCAGTTCTTC.

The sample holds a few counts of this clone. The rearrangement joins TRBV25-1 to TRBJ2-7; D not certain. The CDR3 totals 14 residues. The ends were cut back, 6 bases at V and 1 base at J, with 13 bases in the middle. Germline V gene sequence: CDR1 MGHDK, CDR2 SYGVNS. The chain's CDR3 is CASSSTGSSYEQYF. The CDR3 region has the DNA TGTGCCAGCAGCTCTACCGGGTCGTCCTACGAGCAGTACTTC.

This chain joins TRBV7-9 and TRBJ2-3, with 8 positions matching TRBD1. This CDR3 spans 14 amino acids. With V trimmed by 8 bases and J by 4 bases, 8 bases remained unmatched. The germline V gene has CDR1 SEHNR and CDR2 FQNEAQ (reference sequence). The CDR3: CASPDRGLPDTQYF. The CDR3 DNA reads TGTGCCAGCCCCGACAGGGGCTTGCCAGATACGCAGTATTTT.

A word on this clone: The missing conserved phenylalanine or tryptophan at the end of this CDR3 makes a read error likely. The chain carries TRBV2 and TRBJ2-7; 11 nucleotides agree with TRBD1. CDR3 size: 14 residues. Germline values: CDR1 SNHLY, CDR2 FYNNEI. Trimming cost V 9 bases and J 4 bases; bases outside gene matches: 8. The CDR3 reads CASGDRGTSYEQYL. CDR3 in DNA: TGTGCCAGTGGGGACAGGGGGACTAGTTACGAGCAGTACCTC.

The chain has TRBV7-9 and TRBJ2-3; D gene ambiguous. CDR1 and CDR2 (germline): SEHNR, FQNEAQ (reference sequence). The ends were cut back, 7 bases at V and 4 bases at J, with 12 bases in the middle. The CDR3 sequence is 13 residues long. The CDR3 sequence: CASNVVPADTQYF. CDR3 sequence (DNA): TGTGCCAGCAACGTGGTTCCGGCAGATACGCAGTATTTT.

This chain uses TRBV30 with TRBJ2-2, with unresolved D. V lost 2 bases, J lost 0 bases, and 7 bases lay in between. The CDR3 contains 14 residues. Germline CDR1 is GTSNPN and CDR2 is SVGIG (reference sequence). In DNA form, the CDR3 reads TGTGCCTGGAGTCGCCAGGCGAACACCGGGGAGCTGTTTTTT. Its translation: CAWSRQANTGELFF.

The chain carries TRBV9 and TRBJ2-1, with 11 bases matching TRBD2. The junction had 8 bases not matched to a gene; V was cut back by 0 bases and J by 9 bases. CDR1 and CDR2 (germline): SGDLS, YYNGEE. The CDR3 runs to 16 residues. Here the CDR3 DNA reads TGTGCCAGCAGCGTAGATTTAGCGGGAGGGCCCGGTGAGCAGTTCTTC. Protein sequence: CASSVDLAGGPGEQFF.

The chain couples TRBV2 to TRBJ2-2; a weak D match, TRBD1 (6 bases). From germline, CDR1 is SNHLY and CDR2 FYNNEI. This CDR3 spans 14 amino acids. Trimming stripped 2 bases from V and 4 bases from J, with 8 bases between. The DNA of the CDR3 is TGTGCCAGCAGTGAAACAGGGCTCACCGGGGAGCTGTTTTTT. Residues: CASSETGLTGELFF.

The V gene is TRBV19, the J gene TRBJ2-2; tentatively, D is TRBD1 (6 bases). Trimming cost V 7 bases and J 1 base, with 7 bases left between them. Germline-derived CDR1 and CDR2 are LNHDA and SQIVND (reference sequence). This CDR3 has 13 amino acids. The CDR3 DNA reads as TGTGCCAGTAAGGACAGGAACACCGGGGAGCTGTTTTTT. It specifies CASKDRNTGELFF.

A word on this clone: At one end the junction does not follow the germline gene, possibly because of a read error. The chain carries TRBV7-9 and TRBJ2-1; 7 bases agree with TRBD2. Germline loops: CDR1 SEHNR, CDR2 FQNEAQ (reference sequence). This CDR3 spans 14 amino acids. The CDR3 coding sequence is TGTTCCAGCACCTCTCGCGGGAGAGACAATGAGCAGTTCTTC. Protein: CSSTSRGRDNEQFF.

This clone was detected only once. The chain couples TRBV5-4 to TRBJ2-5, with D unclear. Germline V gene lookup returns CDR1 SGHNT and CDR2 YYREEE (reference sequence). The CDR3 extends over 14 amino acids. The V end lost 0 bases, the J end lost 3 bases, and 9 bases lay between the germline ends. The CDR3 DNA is TGTGCCAGCAGCTTGGCCCTCACGGAAGAGACCCAGTACTTC. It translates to CASSLALTEETQYF.

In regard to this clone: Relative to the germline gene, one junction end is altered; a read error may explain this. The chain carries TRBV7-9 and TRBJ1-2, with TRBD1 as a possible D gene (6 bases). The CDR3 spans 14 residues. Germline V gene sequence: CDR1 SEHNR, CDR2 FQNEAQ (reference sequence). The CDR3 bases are TGTTCCAGCAGCTCGATCGACAGGCGGGGGATTTACACCTTC. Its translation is CSSSSIDRRGIYTF. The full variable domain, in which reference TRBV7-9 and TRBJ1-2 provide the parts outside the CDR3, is DTGVSQNPRHKITKRGQNVTFRCDPISEHNRLYWYRQTLGQGPEFLTYFQNEAQLEKSRLLSDRFSAERPKGSFSTLEIQRTEQGDSAMYLCSSSSIDRRGIYTFGSGTRLTVV.

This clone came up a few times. Written as DNA, the CDR3 is TGTGCCAGCTCACAGACAGGGGTCGGAGATACGCAGTATTTT. It yields the protein CASSQTGVGDTQYF. The chain links TRBV18 to TRBJ2-3, with TRBD1 matching over 8 bases. Germline loops: CDR1 KGHSH, CDR2 LQKENI. The CDR3 has 14 amino acids. V was clipped by 4 bases and J by 5 bases; unmatched bases: 5.

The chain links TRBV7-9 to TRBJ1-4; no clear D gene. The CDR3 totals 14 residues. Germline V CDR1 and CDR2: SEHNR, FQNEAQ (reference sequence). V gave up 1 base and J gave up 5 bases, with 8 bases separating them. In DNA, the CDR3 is TGTGCCAGCAGCTTAGTGGCAGTAAATGAAAAACTGTTTTTT. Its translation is CASSLVAVNEKLFF.

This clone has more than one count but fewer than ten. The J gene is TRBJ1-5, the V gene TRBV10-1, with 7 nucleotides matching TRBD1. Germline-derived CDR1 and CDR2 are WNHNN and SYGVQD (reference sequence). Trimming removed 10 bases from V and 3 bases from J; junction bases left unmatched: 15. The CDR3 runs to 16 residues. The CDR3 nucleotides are TGCGCCATCCCCCCCAGGGACAGTTTCCCCAATCAGCCCCAGCATTTT. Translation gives CAIPPRDSFPNQPQHF.

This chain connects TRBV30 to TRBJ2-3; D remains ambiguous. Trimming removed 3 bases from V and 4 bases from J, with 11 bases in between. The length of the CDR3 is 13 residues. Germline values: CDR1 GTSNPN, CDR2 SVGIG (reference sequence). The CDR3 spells CAWRFAQSDTQYF. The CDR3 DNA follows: TGTGCCTGGAGATTTGCACAGTCAGATACGCAGTATTTT.

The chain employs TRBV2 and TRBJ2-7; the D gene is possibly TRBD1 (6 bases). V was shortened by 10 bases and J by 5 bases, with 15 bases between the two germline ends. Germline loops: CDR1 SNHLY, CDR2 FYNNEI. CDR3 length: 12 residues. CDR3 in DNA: TGTGCCACCCGACAGGACGGGGACGAGCAGTACTTC. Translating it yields CATRQDGDEQYF.

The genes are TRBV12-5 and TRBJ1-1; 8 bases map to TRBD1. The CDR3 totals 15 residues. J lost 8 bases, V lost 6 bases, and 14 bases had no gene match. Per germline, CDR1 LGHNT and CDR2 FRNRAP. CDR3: CASGDEQGGRREAFF. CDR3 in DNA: TGTGCTAGTGGGGACGAACAGGGGGGCCGACGAGAAGCTTTCTTT.

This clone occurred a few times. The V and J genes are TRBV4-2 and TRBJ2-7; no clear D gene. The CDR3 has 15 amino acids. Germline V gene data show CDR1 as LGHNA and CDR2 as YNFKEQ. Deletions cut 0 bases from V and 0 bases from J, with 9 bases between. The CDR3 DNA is TGTGCCAGCAGCCAAGATCCTTCGAGCTCCTACGAGCAGTACTTC. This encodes CASSQDPSSSYEQYF.

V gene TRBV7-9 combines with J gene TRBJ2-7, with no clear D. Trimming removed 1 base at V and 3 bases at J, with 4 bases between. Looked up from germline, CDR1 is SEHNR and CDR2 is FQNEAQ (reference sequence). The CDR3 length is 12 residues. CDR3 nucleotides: TGTGCCAGCAGCTTAGGTAGCTACGAGCAGTACTTC. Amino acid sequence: CASSLGSYEQYF.

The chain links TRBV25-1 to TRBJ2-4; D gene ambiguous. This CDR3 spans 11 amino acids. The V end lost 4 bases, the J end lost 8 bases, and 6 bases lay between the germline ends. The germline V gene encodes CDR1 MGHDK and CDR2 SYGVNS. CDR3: CASSVRDIQYF. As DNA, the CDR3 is TGTGCCAGCAGTGTCCGGGACATTCAGTACTTC.